These 8 T cell receptor beta chains came from one sample sequenced in a study of blood T cell repertoires in COVID-19. The assay was immunoSEQ multiplex PCR, and TCRdb's table has in-frame clones only and misses some. Altogether some 300,000 clones are present, 90% being singletons, with the ten largest covering approximately 4%. The sequencing sample was made of PBMCs or T cells enriched from blood (not recorded which). These receptors were obtained from a woman younger than 35 with acute COVID-19.

This chain joins TRBV5-1 and TRBJ2-3; D gene unclear. Germline loops: CDR1 SGHRS, CDR2 YFSETQ. V dropped 0 bases and J dropped 2 bases, with 10 bases sitting between them. This CDR3 spans 15 amino acids. In DNA form, the CDR3 reads TGCGCCAGCAGCTTGGCGAGTCAGGCCACAGATACGCAGTATTTT. This sequence encodes CASSLASQATDTQYF.

As regards this clone: Other DNA sequences in the same sample also yield this CDR3. The chain has TRBV5-4 and TRBJ1-2, with D uncertain. Germline CDR1 SGHNT, CDR2 YYREEE (reference sequence). V was shortened by 0 bases and J by 2 bases, with 5 bases between the two germline ends. The CDR3 has 13 amino acids. CDR3 in amino acids: CASSLERNYGYTF. The CDR3 DNA reads as TGTGCCAGCAGCTTGGAGAGGAACTATGGCTACACCTTC.

This sequence joins TRBV5-1 and TRBJ2-3; 7 bases are a match to TRBD1. The CDR3 has 16 amino acids. Per the germline V gene, CDR1 is SGHRS and CDR2 is YFSETQ. V trimming: 5 bases; J trimming: 7 bases; junction bases outside the gene matches: 16. The CDR3 DNA is TGCGCCAGCAGTCGGGCGACCGGGACAGAGTTTTATACGCAGTATTTT. This sequence encodes CASSRATGTEFYTQYF.

The V and J genes are TRBV2 and TRBJ1-1, with unresolved D. The CDR3 length is 12 residues. Per the germline V gene, CDR1 is SNHLY and CDR2 is FYNNEI. Trimming took off 7 bases at V and 1 base at J, with 7 bases between the two ends. CDR3 coding DNA: TGTGCCAGCAATAGCAGGAACACTGAAGCTTTCTTT. It translates to CASNSRNTEAFF.

V and J are TRBV6-6 and TRBJ2-3, with TRBD1 matching 9 bases. The CDR3 consists of 15 residues. Germline values: CDR1 MNHNY, CDR2 SVGAGI (reference sequence). V shed 4 bases and J 5 bases; nucleotides not matched to a gene: 7. The CDR3 bases are TGTGCCAGCAGTTCCGGACAGGGGAAGATAGATACGCAGTATTTT. This sequence encodes CASSSGQGKIDTQYF.

The rearrangement joins TRBV28 to TRBJ1-5; 12 bases are a match to TRBD1. CDR3 length: 15 amino acids. In germline, CDR1 is MDHEN, CDR2 SYDVKM. The ends lost 4 bases at V and 5 bases at J; junction bases unmatched: 3. CDR3 DNA sequence: TGTGCCAGCAGTTGGGGACAGGGGGCGCATCAGCCCCAGCATTTT. It is translated as CASSWGQGAHQPQHF.

This sequence joins TRBV15 and TRBJ2-2; 9 bases agree with TRBD1. Losses at the gene ends were 6 bases for V and 5 bases for J; bases not matched to a gene: 4. This CDR3 has 14 amino acids. Germline V gives CDR1 LNHNV, CDR2 YYDKDF (reference sequence). The CDR3: CATREQGATGELFF. As DNA, the CDR3 is TGTGCCACCAGAGAACAGGGGGCTACCGGGGAGCTGTTTTTT.

The V gene is TRBV28, the J gene TRBJ2-5; D uncertain. Trimming removed 3 bases at V and 0 bases at J, with 11 bases between. CDR3 length: 15 residues. The V gene's germline CDR1 is MDHEN and CDR2 SYDVKM. CDR3 protein: CASSLFYKHQETQYF. The DNA for the CDR3 is TGTGCCAGCAGTTTGTTTTACAAACACCAAGAGACCCAGTACTTC.